This TCR beta chain was profiled in a study of T cell responses to AZD1222 COVID-19 vaccine. Findings of the study overall: Across the whole spike, CD4 TCRs peaked at regions 160-218 and 743-854. Without day 14 samples, only post-peak T cell repertoires were studied. Seropositive status at baseline applied to only five or six AZD1222 recipients. Females outnumbered males among donors, who were mostly white British; clonal diversity was possibly underestimated.

Germline V gene sequence: CDR1 SGHAT, CDR2 FQDESV (reference sequence). This CDR3 is built from 12 residues. V dropped 5 bases and J dropped 2 bases, with 6 bases sitting between them. Repertoires were generated with immunoSEQ multiplex PCR, while TCRdb's copy carries only in-frame clones and drops some. Of about 160,000 clones in the sample, approximately 90% were seen once. Regarding this clone: Its antigen remains unidentified.

This chain joins TRBV11-1 and TRBJ2-5; D unresolved. This receptor was obtained from an adult in good health. Sequences were derived from peripheral blood, sampled on day 0 of AZD1222 vaccination. The CDR3 region has the DNA TGTGCCAGCAGCCGCATTCAAGAGACCCAGTACTTC. This codes for CASSRIQETQYF.